The sequence of this TCR beta chain was determined in a study of shared T cell receptors in the human thymus. Clones were read by immunoSEQ multiplex PCR, and TCRdb kept only the in-frame ones, dropping some. Of 500,000 to 550,000 clones listed, approximately 80% are singletons. This clone was counted a few times. J lost 6 bases, V lost 4 bases, and 11 bases had no gene match. The germline V gene encodes CDR1 ENHRY and CDR2 SYGVKD. The CDR3 is 16 amino acids. This same sample was also taken into another study, of human thymus T cells. That source notes: Among the donors, all were healthy Finnish infants having corrective surgery for congenital heart defects. Thymic resections from corrective heart surgery supplied the tissue. It looked as if thymic and blood repertoires used V and J genes in a biased way. Related research described thymic repertoires that were highly overlapping among unrelated individuals.

Sequenced sample: thymocytes. This TCR was sampled from a boy under three years old with a congenital heart defect. The chain joins TRBV10-3 to TRBJ2-7, with 11 bases identical to TRBD2. CDR3 region: CAISAPGTSGSGEQYF. The CDR3 DNA reads as TGTGCCATCAGTGCCCCCGGGACTAGCGGTTCGGGCGAGCAGTACTTC.